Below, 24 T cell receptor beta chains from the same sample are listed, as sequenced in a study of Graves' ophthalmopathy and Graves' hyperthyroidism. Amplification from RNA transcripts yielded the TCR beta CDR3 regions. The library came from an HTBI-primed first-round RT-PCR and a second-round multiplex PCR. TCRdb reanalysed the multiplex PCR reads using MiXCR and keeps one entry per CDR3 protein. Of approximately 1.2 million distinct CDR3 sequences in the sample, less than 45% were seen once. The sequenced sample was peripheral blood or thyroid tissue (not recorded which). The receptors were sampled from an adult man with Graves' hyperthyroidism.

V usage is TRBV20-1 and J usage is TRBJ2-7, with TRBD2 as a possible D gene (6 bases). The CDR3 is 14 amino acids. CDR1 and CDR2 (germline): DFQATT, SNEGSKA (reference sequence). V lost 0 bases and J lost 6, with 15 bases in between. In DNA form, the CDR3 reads TGCAGTGCTAGAGATGTGACTAGGGTGATCGAGCAGTACTTC. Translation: CSARDVTRVIEQYF.

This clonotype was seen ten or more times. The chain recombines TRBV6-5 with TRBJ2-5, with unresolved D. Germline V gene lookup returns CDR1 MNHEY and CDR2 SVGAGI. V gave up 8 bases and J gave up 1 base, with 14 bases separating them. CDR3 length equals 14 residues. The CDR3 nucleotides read TGTGCCAGCGGTCCCGCCGGAACCCAAGAGACCCAGTACTTC. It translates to CASGPAGTQETQYF.

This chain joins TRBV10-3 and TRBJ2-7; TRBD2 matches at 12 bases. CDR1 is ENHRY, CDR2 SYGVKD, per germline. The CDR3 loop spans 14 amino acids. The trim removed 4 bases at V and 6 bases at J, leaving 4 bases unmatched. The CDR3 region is CAISATSGRGEQYF. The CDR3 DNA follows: TGTGCCATCAGTGCGACTAGCGGGAGAGGCGAGCAGTACTTC.

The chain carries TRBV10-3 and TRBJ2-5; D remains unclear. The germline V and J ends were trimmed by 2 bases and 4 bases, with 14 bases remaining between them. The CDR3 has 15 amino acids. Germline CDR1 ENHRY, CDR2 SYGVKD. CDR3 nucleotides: TGTGCCATCAGTGAGGGTCCAGCTATACTAGAGACCCAGTACTTC. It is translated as CAISEGPAILETQYF.

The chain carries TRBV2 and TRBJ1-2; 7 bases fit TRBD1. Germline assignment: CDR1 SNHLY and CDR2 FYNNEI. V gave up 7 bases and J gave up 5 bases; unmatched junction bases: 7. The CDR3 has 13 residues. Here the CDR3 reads CASTPQGGYGYTF. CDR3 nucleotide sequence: TGTGCCAGCACCCCCCAGGGGGGATATGGCTACACCTTC.

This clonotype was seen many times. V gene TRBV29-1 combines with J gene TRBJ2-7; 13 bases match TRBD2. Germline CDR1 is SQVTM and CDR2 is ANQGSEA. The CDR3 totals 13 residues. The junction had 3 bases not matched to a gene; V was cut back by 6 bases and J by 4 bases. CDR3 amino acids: CSVTSGREYEQYF. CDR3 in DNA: TGCAGCGTCACTAGCGGGAGGGAGTACGAGCAGTACTTC.

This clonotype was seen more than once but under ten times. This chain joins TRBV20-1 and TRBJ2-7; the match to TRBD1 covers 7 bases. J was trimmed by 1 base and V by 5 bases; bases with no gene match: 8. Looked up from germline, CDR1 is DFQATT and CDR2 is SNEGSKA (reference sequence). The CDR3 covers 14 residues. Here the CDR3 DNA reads TGCAGTGCTTCAGGGGGTTTGGGGTCCTACGAGCAGTACTTC. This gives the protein CSASGGLGSYEQYF.

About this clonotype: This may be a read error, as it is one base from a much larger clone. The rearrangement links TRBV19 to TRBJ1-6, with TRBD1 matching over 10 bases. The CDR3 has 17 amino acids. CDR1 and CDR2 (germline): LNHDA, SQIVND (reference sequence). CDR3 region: CASKTGGLSSNNSPLHF. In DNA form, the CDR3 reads TGTGCCAGTAAGACAGGGGGCTTGAGCTCCAATAATTCACCCCTCCACTTT.

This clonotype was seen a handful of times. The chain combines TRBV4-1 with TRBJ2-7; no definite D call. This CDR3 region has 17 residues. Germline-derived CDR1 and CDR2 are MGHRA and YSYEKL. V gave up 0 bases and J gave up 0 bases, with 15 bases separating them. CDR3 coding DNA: TGCGCCAGCAGCCAAGACCTCCTCAGTGATCGCTCCTACGAGCAGTACTTC. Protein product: CASSQDLLSDRSYEQYF.

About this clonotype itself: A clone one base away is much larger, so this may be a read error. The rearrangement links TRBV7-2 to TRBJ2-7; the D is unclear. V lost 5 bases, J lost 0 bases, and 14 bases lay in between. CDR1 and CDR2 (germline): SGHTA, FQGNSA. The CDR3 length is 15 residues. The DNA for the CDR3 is TGTGCCAGCAGCCAGAACGGAGTTCCCTCCTACGAGCAGTACTTC. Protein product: CASSQNGVPSYEQYF.

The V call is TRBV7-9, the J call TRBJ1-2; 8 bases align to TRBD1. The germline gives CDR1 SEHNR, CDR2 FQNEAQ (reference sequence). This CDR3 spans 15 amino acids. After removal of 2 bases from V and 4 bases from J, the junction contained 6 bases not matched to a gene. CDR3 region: CASSLPRGPSYGYTF. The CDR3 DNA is TGTGCCAGCAGCTTACCCAGGGGGCCTAGCTATGGCTACACCTTC.

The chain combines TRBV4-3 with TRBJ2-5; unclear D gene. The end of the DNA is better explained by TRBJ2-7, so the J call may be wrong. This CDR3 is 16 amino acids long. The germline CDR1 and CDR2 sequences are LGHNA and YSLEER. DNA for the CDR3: TGCGCCAGCAGCCAAGATCGGCTCCCAAACTCCTACGAGCAGTACTTC. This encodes CASSQDRLPNSYEQYF.

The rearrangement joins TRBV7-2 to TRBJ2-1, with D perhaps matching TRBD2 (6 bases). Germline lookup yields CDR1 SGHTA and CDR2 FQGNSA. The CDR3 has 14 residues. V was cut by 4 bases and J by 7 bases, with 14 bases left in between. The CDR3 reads CASSYYRSGNEQFF. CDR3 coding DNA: TGTGCCAGCAGCTACTACCGGAGCGGGAATGAGCAGTTCTTC.

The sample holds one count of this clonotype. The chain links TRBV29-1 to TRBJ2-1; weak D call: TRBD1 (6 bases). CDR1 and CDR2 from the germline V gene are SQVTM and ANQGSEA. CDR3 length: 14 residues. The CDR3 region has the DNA TGCAGTGCCGACCGGGACACGGGATGGCCTGAGCAGTTCTTC. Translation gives CSADRDTGWPEQFF.

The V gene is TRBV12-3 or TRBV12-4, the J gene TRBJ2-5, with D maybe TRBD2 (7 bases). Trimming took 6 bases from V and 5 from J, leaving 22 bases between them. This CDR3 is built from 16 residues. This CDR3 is CASRSPAEGGMETQYF. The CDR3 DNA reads TGTGCCAGCAGATCGCCCGCGGAGGGGGGGATGGAGACCCAGTACTTC.

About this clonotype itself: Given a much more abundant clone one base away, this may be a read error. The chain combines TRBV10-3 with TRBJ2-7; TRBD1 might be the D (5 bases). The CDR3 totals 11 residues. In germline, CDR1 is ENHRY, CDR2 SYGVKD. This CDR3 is CAISDRAEHYF. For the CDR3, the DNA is TGTGCCATCAGTGACAGGGCCGAGCACTACTTC.

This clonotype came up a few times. CDR3: CASSPGGVGNNEKLFF. The CDR3 nucleotides are TGTGCCAGCAGCCCAGGGGGCGTTGGGAATAATGAAAAACTGTTTTTT. V and J are TRBV5-6 and TRBJ1-4; 8 nucleotides agree with TRBD1. This CDR3 has 16 residues. With V trimmed by 4 bases and J by 4 bases, 9 bases remained unmatched. Germline V gives CDR1 SGHDT, CDR2 YYEEEE.

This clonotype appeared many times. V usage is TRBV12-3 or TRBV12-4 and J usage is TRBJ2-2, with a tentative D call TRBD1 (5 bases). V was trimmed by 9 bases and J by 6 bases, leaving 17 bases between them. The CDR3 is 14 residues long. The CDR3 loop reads CASRSFRVAGELFF. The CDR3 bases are TGTGCCAGTAGATCCTTCAGGGTGGCCGGGGAGCTGTTTTTT.

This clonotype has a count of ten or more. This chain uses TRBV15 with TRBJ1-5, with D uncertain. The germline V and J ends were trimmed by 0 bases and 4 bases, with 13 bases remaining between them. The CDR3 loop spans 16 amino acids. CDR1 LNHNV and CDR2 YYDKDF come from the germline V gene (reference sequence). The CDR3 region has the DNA TGTGCCACCAGCAGAGATATCGACGGGAGAAATCAGCCCCAGCATTTT. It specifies CATSRDIDGRNQPQHF.

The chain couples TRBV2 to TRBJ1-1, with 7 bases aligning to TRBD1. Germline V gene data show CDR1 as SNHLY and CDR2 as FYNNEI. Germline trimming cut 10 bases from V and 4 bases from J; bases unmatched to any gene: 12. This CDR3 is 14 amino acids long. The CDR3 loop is CATRLRGQFTEAFF. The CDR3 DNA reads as TGTGCCACCAGACTAAGGGGGCAGTTCACTGAAGCTTTCTTT.

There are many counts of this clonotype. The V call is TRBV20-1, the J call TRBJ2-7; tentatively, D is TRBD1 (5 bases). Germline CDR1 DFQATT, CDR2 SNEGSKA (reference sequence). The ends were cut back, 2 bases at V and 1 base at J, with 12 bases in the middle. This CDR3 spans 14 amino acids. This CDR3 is CSARPQTDSYEQYF. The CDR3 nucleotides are TGCAGTGCTAGACCCCAGACAGATTCCTACGAGCAGTACTTC.

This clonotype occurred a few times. The DNA for the CDR3 is TGTGCCAGCAGCTTAGATGGCAGCGTTGGGACCCAGTACTTC. Protein product: CASSLDGSVGTQYF. This chain uses TRBV11-2 with TRBJ2-5; no reliable D call. The CDR3 spans 14 residues. The V gene lost 0 bases and the J gene lost 7 bases, with 12 bases spanning the gap. Germline lookup yields CDR1 SGHAT and CDR2 FQNNGV.

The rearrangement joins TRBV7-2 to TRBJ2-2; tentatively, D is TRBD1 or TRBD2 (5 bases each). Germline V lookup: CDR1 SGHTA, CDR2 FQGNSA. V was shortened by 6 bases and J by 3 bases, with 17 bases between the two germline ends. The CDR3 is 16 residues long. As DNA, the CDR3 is TGTGCCAGCAGTGACCGGGACCCGCCCCACACCGGGGAGCTGTTTTTT. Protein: CASSDRDPPHTGELFF. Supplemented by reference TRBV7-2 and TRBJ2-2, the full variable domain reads GAGVSQSPSNKVTEKGKDVELRCDPISGHTALYWYRQSLGQGLEFLIYFQGNSAPDKSGLPSDRFSAERTGGSVSTLTIQRTQQEDSAVYLCASSDRDPPHTGELFFGEGSRLTVL.

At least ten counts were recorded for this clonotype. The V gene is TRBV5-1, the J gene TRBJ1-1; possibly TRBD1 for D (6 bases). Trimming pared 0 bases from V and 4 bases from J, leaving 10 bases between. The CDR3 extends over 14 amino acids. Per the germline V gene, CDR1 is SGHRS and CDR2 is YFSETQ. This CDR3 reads CASSLGSGATEAFF. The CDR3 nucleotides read TGCGCCAGCAGCTTGGGTTCGGGGGCCACTGAAGCTTTCTTT. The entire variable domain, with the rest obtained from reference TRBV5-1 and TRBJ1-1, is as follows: KAGVTQTPRYLIKTRGQQVTLSCSPISGHRSVSWYQQTPGQGLQFLFEYFSETQRNKGNFPGRFSGRQFSNSRSEMNVSTLELGDSALYLCASSLGSGATEAFFGQGTRLTVV.